Below, one T cell receptor beta chain is given with its context. These data come from a study of CD8 T cells in Susac syndrome. The V and J ends lost 9 bases and 6 bases respectively, with 12 bases between them. Germline CDR1 reads SEHNR; CDR2 reads FQNEAQ (reference sequence). The CDR3 runs 12 residues. RNA was extracted with the RNeasy kit, and a quantity of roughly 0.5 to 1 ug was reverse transcribed using random hexamers. TCRdb re-analysed the immunoSEQ multiplex PCR reads in MiXCR, keeping a single row per CDR3 protein. Of roughly 50,000 distinct CDR3 sequences listed, 80% to 95% are singletons. Sequencing of TCR beta was undertaken in CD8+ and CD4+ T cells derived from blood. Healthy donors formed controls matched for age and sex. TEMRA cells were enriched by FACS, while CD8+ and CD4+ T cells were obtained through a negative isolation that was performed magnetically.

The source is a human donor in good health. The chain carries TRBV7-9 and TRBJ2-1, with D unclear. The sequenced material came from CD8+ T cells from PBMCs. The CDR3 DNA follows: TGTGCCAGTAGAGAGAGCCGCAATGAGCAGTTCTTC. Encoded protein: CASRESRNEQFF.